Following are 12 T cell receptor beta chains from one sample sequenced in a study of cytomegalovirus exposure and HLA in healthy donors. Primers: 60 Vbeta forward and 13 Jbeta reverse. Sequenced by immunoSEQ multiplex PCR; TCRdb stores in-frame clones only, minus some. Altogether roughly 120,000 clones are present, roughly three quarters being singletons, with the ten largest covering 0.85% to 1.4%. Specimen: PBMCs. The receptors shown here come from a woman younger than 45 in good health and CMV-seronegative.

The chain joins TRBV29-1 to TRBJ2-3; TRBD2 aligns across 7 bases. The germline V gene encodes CDR1 SQVTM and CDR2 ANQGSEA. This CDR3 has 17 amino acids. J was trimmed by 0 bases and V by 7 bases; bases with no gene match: 16. The CDR3 region is CSARPRDYALSTDTQYF. DNA for the CDR3: TGCAGCGCCCGACCCCGGGACTATGCCCTTAGCACAGATACGCAGTATTTT.

The rearrangement uses TRBV27 and TRBJ2-3, with a tentative D call TRBD2 (5 bases). Germline V gene sequence: CDR1 MNHEY, CDR2 SMNVEV (reference sequence). With 6 bases removed from V and 3 bases from J, the gap between germline ends came to 7 bases. The length of the CDR3 is 12 residues. The CDR3 sequence: CASRTGTDTQYF. The DNA for the CDR3 is TGTGCCAGCAGAACGGGGACAGATACGCAGTATTTT.

The chain employs TRBV5-8 and TRBJ2-7; 10 nucleotides match TRBD1. CDR1 SGHTS and CDR2 YDEGEE come from the germline V gene. The CDR3 consists of 15 residues. Losses at the gene ends were 3 bases for V and 0 bases for J; bases not matched to a gene: 3. As DNA, the CDR3 is TGTGCCAGCAGCTCCGGGACAGGGGTCTCCTACGAGCAGTACTTC. Amino acids: CASSSGTGVSYEQYF.

This rearrangement joins TRBV4-2 to TRBJ2-3; 8 nucleotides match TRBD2. V shed 0 bases, J shed 5 bases, and the junction held 10 bases outside the gene matches. This CDR3 has 17 amino acids. The germline gives CDR1 LGHNA, CDR2 YNFKEQ. Written as DNA, the CDR3 is TGTGCCAGCAGCCAAGAACATTACCAGCGGGAGTTAGATACGCAGTATTTT. This sequence encodes CASSQEHYQRELDTQYF.

This chain connects TRBV7-2 to TRBJ1-1; 7 bases agree with TRBD1. The CDR3 loop spans 14 amino acids. V lost 5 bases to trimming and J lost 7 bases; unmatched junction nucleotides: 10. Germline values: CDR1 SGHTA, CDR2 FQGNSA. The CDR3 spells CASSRPGTEGEAFF. In nucleotides, the CDR3 is TGTGCCAGCAGCCGACCCGGGACAGAGGGTGAAGCTTTCTTT.

The V gene is TRBV2, the J gene TRBJ1-2, with a tentative D call TRBD1 (6 bases). Trimming stripped 4 bases from V and 4 bases from J, with 13 bases between. Germline CDR1 SNHLY, CDR2 FYNNEI. The CDR3 contains 14 residues. The CDR3: CASSVEGGGYGYTF. CDR3 nucleotide sequence: TGTGCCAGCAGTGTAGAGGGGGGGGGCTATGGCTACACCTTC.

This clone was found a few times. The V and J genes are TRBV29-1 and TRBJ1-1; tentative D call: TRBD1 (5 bases). Looked up from germline, CDR1 is SQVTM and CDR2 is ANQGSEA. V was shortened by 8 bases and J by 0 bases, with 13 bases between the two germline ends. There are 13 residues in the CDR3. CDR3 protein: CSTWGVMNTEAFF. In nucleotides, the CDR3 is TGCAGCACATGGGGCGTTATGAACACTGAAGCTTTCTTT.

The chain uses TRBV10-3 and TRBJ2-3; a weak D match, TRBD1 (6 bases). Germline V gives CDR1 ENHRY, CDR2 SYGVKD. The CDR3 spans 14 residues. V was trimmed by 6 bases and J by 0 bases, leaving 10 bases between them. The CDR3: CAISAQGSTDTQYF. Written as DNA, the CDR3 is TGTGCCATCAGCGCACAGGGCAGCACAGATACGCAGTATTTT.

The chain is built from TRBV9 and TRBJ1-6; 8 bases are a match to TRBD1. The CDR3 runs 14 residues. The trim removed 3 bases at V and 8 bases at J, leaving 4 bases unmatched. Germline V gene sequence: CDR1 SGDLS, CDR2 YYNGEE. CDR3 coding DNA: TGTGCCAGCAGCGCCGGGACAGGCTATTCACCCCTCCACTTT. Protein product: CASSAGTGYSPLHF.

This clone was detected only once. The V gene is TRBV7-9, the J gene TRBJ2-1; a possible D gene is TRBD2 (5 bases). The CDR3 has 12 residues. V was trimmed by 6 bases and J by 8 bases, leaving 11 bases between them. Germline loops: CDR1 SEHNR, CDR2 FQNEAQ (reference sequence). CDR3 sequence (DNA): TGTGCCAGCAGGCGGGTCGGGTATGAGCAGTTCTTC. Its protein product is CASRRVGYEQFF.

This clone was found a few times. V usage is TRBV10-2 and J usage is TRBJ1-6; no clear D gene. This CDR3 has 13 amino acids. Germline V CDR1 and CDR2: WSHSY, SAAADI. Between the trimmed V and J ends, which lost 2 bases and 11 bases, there was a span of 10 bases. CDR3 nucleotides: TGCGCCAGCAGTGAGGGGCGCGGGCCACCCCTCCACTTT. Protein product: CASSEGRGPPLHF.

This CDR3 reads CASSTPRGGYTF. CDR3 DNA: TGTGCCAGCAGTACACCTCGCGGGGGCTACACCTTC. The gene calls are TRBV6-5 and TRBJ1-2; D unresolved. This CDR3 comprises 12 residues. Germline loops: CDR1 MNHEY, CDR2 SVGAGI. Trimming took 5 bases from V and 8 from J, leaving 12 bases between them.